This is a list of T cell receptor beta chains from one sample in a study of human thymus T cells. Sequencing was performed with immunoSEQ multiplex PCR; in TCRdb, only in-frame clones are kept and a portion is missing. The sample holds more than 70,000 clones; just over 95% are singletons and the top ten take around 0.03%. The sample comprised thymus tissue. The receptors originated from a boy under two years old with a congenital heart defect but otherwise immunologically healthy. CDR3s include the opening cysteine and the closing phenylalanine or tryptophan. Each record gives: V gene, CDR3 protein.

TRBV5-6,CASSYGSGSRSYNSGYTF
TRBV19,CASSIGDRGLCGYTF
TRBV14,CASSQEPTVPGWGTEAFF
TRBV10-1,CASSVIGTANTEAFF
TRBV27,CASSLSREAYEQYF
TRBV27,CASSCVLGTRIPNEKLFF
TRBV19,CASSVKPGQYNSPLHF
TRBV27,CASSHGQLYGYTF
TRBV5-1,CASSLAFEPGRVYEQYF
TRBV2,CASRTGTSGRRSYNEQFF
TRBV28,CASSRSYFEKLFF
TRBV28,CASSFGPSTDTQYF
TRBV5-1,CASSFDGYNEKLFF
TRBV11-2,CASSGSGHCNTIYF
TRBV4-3,CASSRIPRTSGVRTDTQYF
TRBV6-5,CASTRGVIYGYTF